This note documents a single T cell receptor beta chain sequence. The antigen it binds to is not known. It has no much larger one-base neighbor in the sample; base qualities were not kept. These data belong to a study of T cell responses to AZD1222 COVID-19 vaccine (dated by TCRdb to the early 2020s). With regard to the full study: Because spike-specific TCR depth and breadth did not differ between the two schedules, AZD1222 recipients who got a second dose at roughly 4 weeks were pooled with those who got a second dose at roughly 12 weeks. A total of more than 230 trial participants underwent TCR sequencing, of whom more than 200 had received two doses of AZD1222 and some 25 had received two doses of the MenACWY control vaccine. Trial participants were enrolled into age subgroups of 18-55, 56-69 and 70-plus years, which contained around 150, 29 and 61 TCR-sequenced participants, respectively.

The CDR3 regions of human TCRbeta chains were analyzed by immunosequencing. Concerning the study's data processing: Repertoire TCRs were matched against a reference library of SARS-CoV-2-specific TCRs generated with the MIRA antigen-specificity platform. Breadth was defined as the fraction of unique TCRs that were SARS-CoV-2-associated, and depth was defined as the fraction of total T cells that were SARS-CoV-2-associated. Using the MIRA data, every spike-specific TCR was mapped to the spike region that the TCR reacted to and assigned to either a CD4 or a CD8 class. Log10-transformed breadth and depth values were compared by one-way ANOVA with Sidak's multiple comparisons tests. The table was pulled from immuneACCESS by TCRdb, which kept in-frame rearrangements only. Such tables lose some clones; where checked, under half of the loss comes from unresolved V genes, and the rest has no known cause. Clone size and V and J calls were adopted from that table, with D and trimming inferred from the DNA. This sample lists 150,000 or so clones; roughly nine tenths were detected once. About 3% of the sample goes to the ten largest clones.

What the study reported, not specific to this receptor: A significant rise in spike-specific TCR breadth and depth was observed after two AZD1222 doses relative to day 0 and relative to MenACWY recipients. The whole spike protein was spanned by vaccine-associated CD4 TCRs, and dominant responses were seen in regions 160-218 and 743-854. Most participants were white British and females outnumbered males, and the authors suggested that clonal diversity may have been underestimated. In the small 56-69-year group, the increase in depth fell short of significance, most likely because of low power. Reportedly, close to half of the unique spike-specific TCRs recognized epitopes lying outside the regions that are mutated in the B.1.351 and B.1.1.7 variants. Only a handful of AZD1222 recipients were SARS-CoV-2 seropositive at baseline, limiting conclusions about previously exposed vaccinees. No day 14 peak-response samples were available, so repertoires were characterized only after the peak T cell response.

Reading the label with the study, this specimen's time point is: baseline before first vaccination. Vaccinee samples came from UK trials COV001 and COV002, including a single-blind randomized controlled phase 2/3 trial of AZD1222 (ChAdOx1 nCoV-19) in healthy adults. For TCRbeta chain sequencing, PBMC samples were collected from trial participants at day 0 and at day 28 after the second dose. Ends trimmed: V by 1 base, J by 4 bases; bases unmatched to a gene: 10. CDR1 and CDR2 are read off the germline V gene as SGHTA and FQGNSA. Reading from cysteine to phenylalanine, the CDR3 counts 16 amino acids. The entry retains the CDR3 DNA only, 48 bases that are in frame from base 1.

This receptor chain uses TRBV7-2 and TRBJ2-7, with 7 bases in between that match TRBD1. The sequences come from peripheral blood, collected on day 0 of AZD1222 vaccination. This TCR was recovered from an adult in good health. DNA sequence: TGTGCCAGCAGCTTAGAAGAGGGTCGCAGGGGGTACGAGCAGTACTTC. The encoded protein is CASSLEEGRRGYEQYF. Reference TRBV7-2 and TRBJ2-7 proteins supply the regions before and after the CDR3; the full variable domain is: GAGVSQSPSNKVTEKGKDVELRCDPISGHTALYWYRQSLGQGLEFLIYFQGNSAPDKSGLPSDRFSAERTGGSVSTLTIQRTQQEDSAVYLCASSLEEGRRGYEQYFGPGTRLTVT.